Below are 3 T cell receptor beta chains sequenced from a single sample in a study of OX40 agonist ivuxolimab in advanced cancers. Sequenced by immunoSEQ multiplex PCR; TCRdb stores in-frame clones only, minus some. The sample holds 60,000 to 80,000 clones, roughly 88% seen once. The input for sequencing was CD4+ or CD8+ T cells sorted from blood, taken in a trial of the OX40 agonist ivuxolimab. The receptors were gathered from an adult with an advanced solid tumor such as melanoma, head and neck, liver or kidney cancer.

The rearrangement uses TRBV2 and TRBJ1-2; TRBD1 matches at 9 bases. Germline CDR1 reads SNHLY; CDR2 reads FYNNEI. This CDR3 comprises 14 residues. V trimming: 6 bases; J trimming: 2 bases; junction bases outside the gene matches: 4. The CDR3 DNA sequence: TGTGCCAGCAGCCCGGACAGGGGCAACTATGGCTACACCTTC. Protein: CASSPDRGNYGYTF.

The chain employs TRBV5-6 and TRBJ2-7; 8 nucleotides line up with TRBD1. CDR1 is SGHDT and CDR2 is YYEEEE in the germline V gene. The CDR3 is 14 residues long. V was clipped by 3 bases and J by 2 bases; unmatched bases: 4. The CDR3 loop reads CASSSRQGTYEQYF. CDR3 DNA: TGTGCCAGCAGCTCACGACAGGGGACCTACGAGCAGTACTTC.

The V and J genes are TRBV6-6 and TRBJ1-1, with D perhaps TRBD1 (5 bases). The CDR3 runs to 13 residues. V lost 6 bases, J lost 3 bases, and 11 bases lay in between. CDR1 is MNHNY and CDR2 is SVGAGI in the germline V gene (reference sequence). The chain's CDR3 is CASSKGRDTEAFF. The CDR3 nucleotides read TGTGCCAGCAGCAAGGGACGAGACACTGAAGCTTTCTTT.